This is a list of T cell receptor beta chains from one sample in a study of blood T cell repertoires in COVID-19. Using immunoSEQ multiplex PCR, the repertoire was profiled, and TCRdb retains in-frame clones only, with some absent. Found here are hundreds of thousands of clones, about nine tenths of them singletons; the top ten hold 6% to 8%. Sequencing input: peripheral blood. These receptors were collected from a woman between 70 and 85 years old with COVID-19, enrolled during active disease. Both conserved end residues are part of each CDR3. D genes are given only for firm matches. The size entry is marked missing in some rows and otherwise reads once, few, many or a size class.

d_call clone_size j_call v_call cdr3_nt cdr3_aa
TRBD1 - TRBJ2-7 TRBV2 TGTGCCAGCAACGACAGGGGCACCTACGAGCAGTACTTC CASNDRGTYEQYF
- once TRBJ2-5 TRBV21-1 TGTGCCAGCTTCCGGCAGGGGCGAGAGACCCAGTACTTC CASFRQGRETQYF
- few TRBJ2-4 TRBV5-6 TGTGCCAGCAGCTTGGGAACAGCCGAAAACATTCAGTACTTC CASSLGTAENIQYF
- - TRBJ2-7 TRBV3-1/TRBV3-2 TGTGCCAGCAGCCTGCCGGGACAAGGACTCTACGAGCAGTACTTC CASSLPGQGLYEQYF
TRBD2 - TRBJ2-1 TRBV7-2 TGTGCCAGCAGCCCCAGCGGGGGGGCCTACAATGAGCAGTTCTTC CASSPSGGAYNEQFF
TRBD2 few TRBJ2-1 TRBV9 TGTGCCAGCAGCCTACGACTAGCGGGGGAGAATGAGCAGTTCTTC CASSLRLAGENEQFF
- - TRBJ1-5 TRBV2 TGTGCCAGCAGTTCGAGTCAGCCCCAGCATTTT CASSSSQPQHF
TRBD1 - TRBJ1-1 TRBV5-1 TGCGCCAGCAGAAAACAGACAGGGTCGGACACTGAAGCTTTCTTT CASRKQTGSDTEAFF
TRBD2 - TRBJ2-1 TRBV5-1 TGCGCCAGCAGCCTCGGACTAGCGGCTTACAATGAGCAGTTCTTC CASSLGLAAYNEQFF
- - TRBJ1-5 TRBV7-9 TGTGCCAGCAGCTCCACAGGGAAGTTGGATCAGCCCCAGCATTTT CASSSTGKLDQPQHF
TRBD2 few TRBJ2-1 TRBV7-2 TGTGCCAGCAGCAAGACCTTACTAGCGGGGGCTCGGGGTGAGCAGTTCTTC CASSKTLLAGARGEQFF
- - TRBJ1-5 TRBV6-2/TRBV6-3 TGTGCCAGCAGTCATTCTCAGGGAGGGGCGATCTGGAATTTGCCCCAGCATTTT CASSHSQGGAIWNLPQHF
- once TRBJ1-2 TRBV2 TGTGCCAGCACCCCAGGGTCGTTCGGCTACACCTTC CASTPGSFGYTF
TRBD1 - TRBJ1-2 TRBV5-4 TGTGCCAGCAGCTTGGCGGGAGACAGGGGAGTTGGCTACACCTTC CASSLAGDRGVGYTF
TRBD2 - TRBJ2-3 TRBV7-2 TGTGCCAGCAGGCGGGGGGCTTACCCCACAGATACGCAGTATTTT CASRRGAYPTDTQYF
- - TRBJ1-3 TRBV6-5 TGTGCCAGCAGCCGACAGAGGAGCCGAGACACCATATATTTT CASSRQRSRDTIYF
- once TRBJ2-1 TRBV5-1 TGCGCCAGCAGCTTGGACAGGGCGTATGAGCAGTTCTTC CASSLDRAYEQFF
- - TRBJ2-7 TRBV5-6 TGTGCCAGCAGCTTGGTCGGACAGTCCTACGAGCAGTACTTC CASSLVGQSYEQYF
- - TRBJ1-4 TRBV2 TGTGCCAGCAGTGGGGCGGGGGGCGCGGTTGAAAAACTGTTTTTT CASSGAGGAVEKLFF
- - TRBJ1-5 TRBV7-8 TGTGCCAGCAGCCCCCGGGGGTGGGATAGCAATCAGCCCCAGCATTTT CASSPRGWDSNQPQHF
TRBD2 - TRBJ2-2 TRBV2 TGTGCCAGCAGTCGGACTAGCGGGGGGTCCGGGGAGCTGTTTTTT CASSRTSGGSGELFF
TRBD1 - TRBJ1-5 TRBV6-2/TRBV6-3 TGTGCCAGCAGTCAATCCCTACAGGGGAGAGGGAAGCCCCAGCATTTT CASSQSLQGRGKPQHF
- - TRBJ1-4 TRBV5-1 TGCGCCAGCAGCTTGGCCGAAGGGTGGGGCGAAAAACTGTTTTTT CASSLAEGWGEKLFF
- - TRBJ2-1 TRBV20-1 TGCAGTGCTATAACAGGGCATGAGCAGTTCTTC CSAITGHEQFF
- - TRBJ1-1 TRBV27 TGTGCCAGCTTGCGCAGGGTTAACACTGAAGCTTTCTTT CASLRRVNTEAFF
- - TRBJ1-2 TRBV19 TGTGCCAGTACCCATCACCCGGGAAAAGTTGGCTACACCTTC CASTHHPGKVGYTF
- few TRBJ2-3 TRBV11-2 TGTGCCAGCCAATTCCGAGATGATACGCAGTATTTT CASQFRDDTQYF
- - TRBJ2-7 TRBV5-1 TGCGCCAGCAGCCCCGGGGGTGTGGGCTACGAGCAGTACTTC CASSPGGVGYEQYF
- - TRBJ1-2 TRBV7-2 TGTGCCAGCAGCCCCCGGACAGAAAATTATGGCTACACCTTC CASSPRTENYGYTF